Listed below are T cell receptor beta chains from one sample, sequenced in a study of T cell repertoires in ileal Crohn's disease. Some clones are missing from TCRdb's copy, which holds only in-frame ones; the method was immunoSEQ multiplex PCR. The sample carries roughly 3,000 clones, less than 95% recorded once. The sample taken for sequencing was CD4+ T cells sorted from the ileum. All receptors derive from an adult with Crohn's disease. Each CDR3 is given with its conserved first and last residue. Each record gives: CDR3 protein, CDR3 DNA, V gene, clone size, J gene, D gene. D genes are given only for firm matches. Where a row states a size, it is once, few, many or the class of an expanded clone; other rows omit it.

CDR3 protein: CASGLVLGGANGGGYTF
CDR3 DNA: TGTGCTAGTGGTTTGGTGCTGGGGGGGGCGAACGGTGGAGGCTACACCTTC
V gene: TRBV12-5
clone size: NA
J gene: TRBJ1-2
D gene: NA

CDR3 protein: CASSPRLKGVNEQFF
CDR3 DNA: TGTGCCAGCAGCCCCCGGTTGAAGGGGGTCAATGAGCAGTTCTTC
V gene: TRBV7-3
clone size: NA
J gene: TRBJ2-1
D gene: NA

CDR3 protein: CAWSGRLVGTGELFF
CDR3 DNA: TGTGCCTGGAGTGGAAGACTAGTAGGCACCGGGGAGCTGTTTTTT
V gene: TRBV30
clone size: NA
J gene: TRBJ2-2
D gene: NA

CDR3 protein: CASSMRTGGNEQFF
CDR3 DNA: TGTGCCAGCAGCATGCGGACAGGGGGAAATGAGCAGTTCTTC
V gene: TRBV11-2
clone size: NA
J gene: TRBJ2-1
D gene: TRBD1

CDR3 protein: CASLGGGWTEAFF
CDR3 DNA: TGTGCCTCGCTCGGAGGGGGCTGGACTGAAGCTTTCTTT
V gene: TRBV30
clone size: NA
J gene: TRBJ1-1
D gene: TRBD1

CDR3 protein: CSAGQGDTGELFF
CDR3 DNA: TGCAGCGCCGGCCAGGGGGACACCGGGGAGCTGTTTTTT
V gene: TRBV29-1
clone size: NA
J gene: TRBJ2-2
D gene: TRBD1

CDR3 protein: CASRNLRGTQYF
CDR3 DNA: TGTGCCAGCAGGAACTTGCGTGGGACCCAGTACTTC
V gene: TRBV6-5
clone size: NA
J gene: TRBJ2-5
D gene: NA

CDR3 protein: CASSSTIGQGTKEQYF
CDR3 DNA: TGTGCCAGCAGCTCAACTATAGGACAGGGGACAAAAGAGCAGTACTTC
V gene: TRBV5-4
clone size: few
J gene: TRBJ2-7
D gene: TRBD1

CDR3 protein: CASSQGGGTQYF
CDR3 DNA: TGTGCCAGCAGCCAGGGCGGGGGGACGCAGTATTTT
V gene: TRBV4-2
clone size: NA
J gene: TRBJ2-3
D gene: TRBD2

CDR3 protein: CAIRLAGNNEQFF
CDR3 DNA: TGTGCCATCAGACTAGCGGGAAACAATGAGCAGTTCTTC
V gene: TRBV10-3
clone size: NA
J gene: TRBJ2-1
D gene: TRBD2

CDR3 protein: CASSLLGRETQYF
CDR3 DNA: TGTGCCAGCAGCTTGCTTGGCAGGGAGACCCAGTACTTC
V gene: TRBV7-2
clone size: NA
J gene: TRBJ2-5
D gene: NA

CDR3 protein: CASSSDGTGRQPQHF
CDR3 DNA: TGTGCCAGCAGCTCAGACGGGACAGGGAGGCAGCCCCAGCATTTT
V gene: TRBV5-4
clone size: NA
J gene: TRBJ1-5
D gene: TRBD1

CDR3 protein: CASSTGAGNTIYF
CDR3 DNA: TGTGCCAGCAGTACAGGGGCTGGAAACACCATATATTTT
V gene: TRBV6-1
clone size: NA
J gene: TRBJ1-3
D gene: TRBD1

CDR3 protein: CAWNSGQGAFSPLHF
CDR3 DNA: TGTGCCTGGAATTCCGGACAGGGGGCGTTTTCACCCCTCCACTTT
V gene: TRBV30
clone size: NA
J gene: TRBJ1-6
D gene: TRBD1

CDR3 protein: CASSQGSRRGVDTQYF
CDR3 DNA: TGTGCCAGCAGCCAAGGCTCACGGCGGGGAGTGGATACGCAGTATTTT
V gene: TRBV14
clone size: NA
J gene: TRBJ2-3
D gene: NA

CDR3 protein: CASSLEHYNEQFF
CDR3 DNA: TGTGCCAGCAGCTTAGAACACTACAATGAGCAGTTCTTC
V gene: TRBV7-2
clone size: once
J gene: TRBJ2-1
D gene: NA

CDR3 protein: CAWSSSGQGF
CDR3 DNA: TGTGCCTGGAGTTCCAGCGGACAGGGCTTC
V gene: TRBV30
clone size: few
J gene: TRBJ1-2
D gene: TRBD1

CDR3 protein: CASSPRSGGVETQYF
CDR3 DNA: TGTGCCAGCAGCCCTCGGTCAGGGGGCGTGGAGACCCAGTACTTC
V gene: TRBV9
clone size: NA
J gene: TRBJ2-5
D gene: TRBD1

CDR3 protein: CASSMPWGAGVKAFF
CDR3 DNA: TGTGCCAGTAGTATGCCCTGGGGAGCGGGGGTAAAAGCTTTCTTT
V gene: TRBV19
clone size: NA
J gene: TRBJ1-1
D gene: NA

CDR3 protein: CASSQGQAYAEQYF
CDR3 DNA: TGTGCCAGCAGCCAGGGACAGGCCTACGCCGAGCAGTACTTC
V gene: TRBV6-5
clone size: NA
J gene: TRBJ2-7
D gene: TRBD1

CDR3 protein: CASSLAGLAGGWETQYF
CDR3 DNA: TGTGCCAGCAGCTTGGCTGGGTTAGCGGGAGGTTGGGAGACCCAGTACTTC
V gene: TRBV5-4
clone size: NA
J gene: TRBJ2-5
D gene: TRBD2

CDR3 protein: CASSQDAGLWDTIYF
CDR3 DNA: TGTGCCAGCAGCCAAGATGCAGGTCTCTGGGACACCATATATTTT
V gene: TRBV4-2
clone size: NA
J gene: TRBJ1-3
D gene: NA

CDR3 protein: CASDLVNQPQHF
CDR3 DNA: TGTGCCAGCGACCTAGTTAATCAGCCCCAGCATTTT
V gene: TRBV28
clone size: NA
J gene: TRBJ1-5
D gene: NA

CDR3 protein: CASSRGESSYNEQFF
CDR3 DNA: TGCGCCAGCAGCCGCGGGGAGAGCTCCTACAATGAGCAGTTCTTC
V gene: TRBV5-1
clone size: NA
J gene: TRBJ2-1
D gene: NA

CDR3 protein: CAWSQVGTSTDTQYF
CDR3 DNA: TGTGCCTGGAGTCAGGTGGGGACTAGCACAGATACGCAGTATTTT
V gene: TRBV30
clone size: NA
J gene: TRBJ2-3
D gene: NA

CDR3 protein: CASSPSSGTPVETQYF
CDR3 DNA: TGTGCCAGCAGTCCATCTAGCGGCACTCCGGTTGAGACCCAGTACTTC
V gene: TRBV7-8
clone size: NA
J gene: TRBJ2-5
D gene: TRBD2

CDR3 protein: CASSQVLQGGLGNEQFF
CDR3 DNA: TGTGCCAGCAGCCAAGTTTTACAGGGGGGATTGGGAAATGAGCAGTTCTTC
V gene: TRBV4-2
clone size: NA
J gene: TRBJ2-1
D gene: TRBD1

CDR3 protein: CASSEQESGANVLTF
CDR3 DNA: TGTGCCAGCAGCGAACAAGAGTCTGGGGCCAACGTCCTGACTTTC
V gene: TRBV2
clone size: NA
J gene: TRBJ2-6
D gene: NA

CDR3 protein: CASSYTGLAAYEQYF
CDR3 DNA: TGTGCCAGCAGTTACACGGGACTAGCGGCTTACGAGCAGTACTTC
V gene: TRBV6-6
clone size: NA
J gene: TRBJ2-7
D gene: TRBD2

CDR3 protein: CASSLRTGTEIEAFF
CDR3 DNA: TGTGCCAGCAGCCTTCGAACCGGGACAGAGATTGAAGCTTTCTTT
V gene: TRBV4-2
clone size: NA
J gene: TRBJ1-1
D gene: TRBD1

CDR3 protein: CSARRGNEQFF
CDR3 DNA: TGCAGTGCTAGACGGGGGAATGAGCAGTTCTTC
V gene: TRBV20-1
clone size: NA
J gene: TRBJ2-1
D gene: NA

CDR3 protein: CASSYSGQEGYTF
CDR3 DNA: TGTGCCAGCAGTTACTCGGGACAGGAAGGCTACACCTTC
V gene: TRBV6-5
clone size: NA
J gene: TRBJ1-2
D gene: TRBD1

CDR3 protein: CASSFRNRVEAFF
CDR3 DNA: TGTGCCAGCAGTTTCAGGAACAGAGTTGAAGCTTTCTTT
V gene: TRBV6-5
clone size: NA
J gene: TRBJ1-1
D gene: NA

CDR3 protein: CASRGAGVITDTQYF
CDR3 DNA: TGTGCCAGCAGGGGAGCGGGAGTCATCACAGATACGCAGTATTTT
V gene: TRBV6-1
clone size: once
J gene: TRBJ2-3
D gene: TRBD2

CDR3 protein: CASSGPGTETGNTIYF
CDR3 DNA: TGTGCCAGCAGTGGACCGGGGACAGAAACTGGAAACACCATATATTTT
V gene: TRBV6-1
clone size: NA
J gene: TRBJ1-3
D gene: TRBD1

CDR3 protein: CSVLGTGANEQFF
CDR3 DNA: TGCAGCGTACTAGGGACAGGGGCGAATGAGCAGTTCTTC
V gene: TRBV29-1
clone size: once
J gene: TRBJ2-1
D gene: TRBD1

CDR3 protein: CASSPDRGASYEQYF
CDR3 DNA: TGTGCCAGCAGTCCCGACAGGGGAGCTTCCTACGAGCAGTACTTC
V gene: TRBV7-9
clone size: NA
J gene: TRBJ2-7
D gene: TRBD1

CDR3 protein: CASSRQGFDNYGYTF
CDR3 DNA: TGTGCCAGCAGCCGACAGGGGTTTGATAACTATGGCTACACCTTC
V gene: TRBV6-6
clone size: NA
J gene: TRBJ1-2
D gene: TRBD1

CDR3 protein: CAISVQGGRNTEAFF
CDR3 DNA: TGTGCCATCAGTGTACAGGGGGGTAGGAACACTGAAGCTTTCTTT
V gene: TRBV10-3
clone size: NA
J gene: TRBJ1-1
D gene: TRBD1

CDR3 protein: CASSLDSSFYGYTF
CDR3 DNA: TGTGCCAGCAGCTTGGACAGCTCCTTCTATGGCTACACCTTC
V gene: TRBV5-4
clone size: NA
J gene: TRBJ1-2
D gene: NA

CDR3 protein: CASSLTGNSYNEQFF
CDR3 DNA: TGTGCCAGCAGTTTAACCGGGAACTCCTACAATGAGCAGTTCTTC
V gene: TRBV27
clone size: NA
J gene: TRBJ2-1
D gene: NA

CDR3 protein: CASSQTGEKLFF
CDR3 DNA: TGCGCCAGCAGCCAGACAGGGGAAAAACTGTTTTTT
V gene: TRBV4-3
clone size: NA
J gene: TRBJ1-4
D gene: TRBD1

CDR3 protein: CASSPRGGDGNTIYF
CDR3 DNA: TGTGCCAGCTCACCACGCGGGGGCGATGGAAACACCATATATTTT
V gene: TRBV18
clone size: NA
J gene: TRBJ1-3
D gene: NA

CDR3 protein: CASSPSGSTDTQYF
CDR3 DNA: TGTGCCAGCTCCCCCAGCGGGTCCACAGATACGCAGTATTTT
V gene: TRBV18
clone size: NA
J gene: TRBJ2-3
D gene: NA

CDR3 protein: CASSLAQGITEAFF
CDR3 DNA: TGTGCCAGCAGCTTAGCACAGGGGATTACTGAAGCTTTCTTT
V gene: TRBV7-9
clone size: NA
J gene: TRBJ1-1
D gene: TRBD1

CDR3 protein: CASSLNSETQYF
CDR3 DNA: TGCGCCAGCAGCTTGAACTCGGAGACCCAGTACTTC
V gene: TRBV5-1
clone size: once
J gene: TRBJ2-5
D gene: NA

CDR3 protein: CASSQDMSQRRYGYTF
CDR3 DNA: TGCGCCAGCAGCCAAGATATGAGTCAACGTAGATATGGCTACACCTTC
V gene: TRBV4-1
clone size: NA
J gene: TRBJ1-2
D gene: NA

CDR3 protein: CASSYTSGSDSYNEQFF
CDR3 DNA: TGTGCCAGCAGCTACACTAGCGGGAGCGACTCCTACAATGAGCAGTTCTTC
V gene: TRBV11-2
clone size: NA
J gene: TRBJ2-1
D gene: TRBD2